These T cell receptor beta chains were read from a single sample in a study of post-analysis software for immune sequencing data. TCRdb re-called the PCR reads with MiXCR, one entry per CDR3 protein. The table records 380,000 or so distinct CDR3 sequences, less than 35% of them present only once. The sequenced sample was blood. The source is a girl aged 10-17 years with multiple sclerosis. Both conserved end residues are part of each CDR3. The D gene is left open where the match is weak. For some rows the clone size is stated as once, few or many, or as a class when expanded; others skip it.

v_gene,j_gene,d_gene,abundance,CDR3aa,CDR3nt
TRBV6-5,TRBJ1-2,-,few,CASSYSRAAFYGYTF,TGTGCCAGCAGTTACTCCAGAGCAGCCTTCTATGGCTACACCTTC
TRBV10-3,TRBJ2-1,TRBD2,-,CAIGGGPYEQFF,TGTGCCATCGGCGGGGGGCCCTATGAGCAGTTCTTC
TRBV4-1,TRBJ2-5,-,-,CASSRWAQETQYF,TGCGCCAGCAGCCGCTGGGCCCAAGAGACCCAGTACTTC
TRBV4-2,TRBJ2-1,-,-,CASSQWEGTSSYNEQFF,TGTGCCAGCAGCCAGTGGGAGGGGACAAGCTCCTACAATGAGCAGTTCTTC
TRBV20-1,TRBJ2-5,-,-,CSARPPLGETQYF,TGCAGTGCACGCCCTCCGCTTGGGGAGACCCAGTACTTC
TRBV5-1,TRBJ2-7,TRBD2,few,CASSLYVAGGLKGEQYF,TGCGCCAGCAGCTTGTACGTAGCGGGGGGGCTGAAGGGCGAGCAGTACTTC
TRBV7-2,TRBJ2-1,-,few,CASSVSASDYPYNEQFF,TGTGCCAGCAGCGTCTCCGCGTCGGACTACCCCTACAATGAGCAGTTCTTC
TRBV27,TRBJ1-2,-,-,CASSPLGGGGYTF,TGTGCCAGCAGCCCTCTAGGGGGGGGCGGCTACACCTTC
TRBV14,TRBJ2-6,-,-,CASSQQGNSGANVLTF,TGTGCCAGCAGCCAACAGGGCAACTCTGGGGCCAACGTCCTGACTTTC
TRBV5-4,TRBJ1-2,TRBD1,-,CASSSWTGHLGYTF,TGTGCCAGCAGCTCTTGGACAGGGCACTTAGGCTACACCTTC
TRBV7-9,TRBJ2-7,-,few,CASTLDTISYEQYF,TGTGCCAGCACCCTTGACACGATTTCCTACGAGCAGTACTTC
TRBV4-1,TRBJ2-5,-,-,CASSQEGLGLQETQYF,TGCGCCAGCAGCCAAGAGGGACTCGGCTTGCAAGAGACCCAGTACTTC
TRBV6-5,TRBJ1-6,-,-,CASSYSILEGRRSPLHF,TGTGCCAGCAGTTACTCGATTTTAGAGGGAAGACGGTCACCCCTCCACTTT
TRBV9,TRBJ2-7,-,-,CASSDGASSSYEQYF,TGTGCCAGCAGCGACGGGGCTTCTAGCTCCTACGAGCAGTACTTC
TRBV7-2,TRBJ2-4,TRBD1,-,CASSLAPGTGMENIQYF,TGTGCCAGCAGCTTAGCCCCCGGGACAGGGATGGAGAACATTCAGTACTTC
TRBV11-2,TRBJ1-1,TRBD1,once,CASRPNRGKVGTEAFF,TGTGCCAGCAGACCGAACAGGGGAAAGGTGGGCACTGAAGCTTTCTTT
TRBV7-8,TRBJ2-3,-,-,CASFPTRWGRSTDTQYF,TGTGCCAGCTTCCCAACCCGGTGGGGGCGGAGCACAGATACGCAGTATTTT
TRBV7-8,TRBJ2-3,TRBD2,-,CASSSKRGSYTDTQYF,TGTGCCAGCAGCTCGAAGCGGGGGAGCTACACAGATACGCAGTATTTT
TRBV12-3/TRBV12-4,TRBJ1-2,-,few,CASSLSGINYGYTF,TGTGCCAGCAGTTTATCAGGGATTAACTATGGCTACACCTTC
TRBV7-2,TRBJ1-6,-,-,CASSGDNSPLHF,TGTGCCAGCAGCGGGGATAATTCACCCCTCCACTTT
TRBV28,TRBJ2-1,TRBD2,few,CASTRGGHSSYNEQFF,TGTGCCAGCACCCGGGGGGGACACTCATCCTACAATGAGCAGTTCTTC
TRBV12-3/TRBV12-4,TRBJ2-7,TRBD2,-,CASSGLAAYEQYF,TGTGCCAGCAGCGGACTAGCGGCCTACGAGCAGTACTTC
TRBV7-9,TRBJ1-2,-,-,CASSLRADYGYIF,TGTGCCAGCAGCTTGCGGGCCGACTATGGCTACATCTTC
TRBV27,TRBJ1-2,TRBD1,-,CASSFLGQGWNGYTF,TGTGCCAGCAGTTTCCTCGGACAGGGGTGGAATGGCTACACCTTC
TRBV20-1,TRBJ2-1,TRBD2,few,CSAALAGVNNEQFF,TGCAGTGCTGCTCTAGCGGGGGTCAACAATGAGCAGTTCTTC
TRBV29-1,TRBJ2-1,-,many,CSVSTPHNEQFF,TGCAGCGTGTCGACCCCACACAATGAGCAGTTCTTC
TRBV2,TRBJ1-2,-,few,CASRLSSGQNYGYTF,TGTGCCAGCAGGCTGAGTTCAGGACAGAACTATGGCTACACCTTC
TRBV4-1,TRBJ2-1,TRBD2,-,CTSSQRTSGERHNEQFF,TGCACCAGCAGCCAACGGACTAGCGGGGAGCGGCACAATGAGCAGTTCTTC
TRBV6-4,TRBJ1-6,-,few,CASSGNPNSPLHF,TGTGCCAGCAGTGGCAATCCTAATTCACCCCTCCACTTT
TRBV3-1,TRBJ2-4,TRBD1,once,CASSQEVGTSGGIQYF,TGCGCCAGCAGCCAAGAGGTAGGCACCTCAGGGGGCATTCAGTACTTC
TRBV27,TRBJ1-4,-,-,CASSPRSGVGEKLFF,TGTGCCAGCAGCCCGCGGTCGGGTGTTGGTGAAAAACTGTTTTTT